This TCR beta chain is from a study of blood T cell repertoires in COVID-19. Study context: The origin of the acute and convalescent COVID-19 samples was the United States, Italy and Spain. PBMCs, B-cell-depleted T cells, or T cells were the source of the cDNA or gDNA that made up the material.

Seattle patient enrollment occurred during active infection, with longitudinal follow-up thereafter. In the source study's methods: Using reference gene primer amplification, nucleated cell counts were estimated. Produced via immunoSEQ multiplex PCR; TCRdb's table is partial and in-frame only. From that table come the V and J calls and clone size; the DNA was used to work out D and trimming. This table holds roughly 100,000 clones, about nine tenths found once. Losses at the gene ends were 2 bases for V and 4 bases for J; bases not matched to a gene: 8. This CDR3 is built from 16 residues. Germline CDR1 reads LGHDT; CDR2 reads YNNKEL (reference sequence).

Source material: peripheral blood. V is TRBV3-1 (or the pseudogene TRBV3-2) and J is TRBJ2-1; 7 nucleotides line up with TRBD1. This TCR was sampled from a woman aged 50 to 65 with COVID-19, enrolled during active disease. CDR3 region: CASSQNPGTEYNEQFF. CDR3 in DNA: TGTGCCAGCAGCCAAAACCCCGGGACAGAATACAATGAGCAGTTCTTC.